The clone carrying this TCR beta chain has just one count. Its antigen is not identified. The record originates from a study of metastatic and nonmetastatic thyroid tumors. At the level of the study: Peripheral blood and tumor or nodule samples from malignant and benign thyroid patients were compared. Study-level results: Malignant tumors reportedly showed significantly higher TCR beta diversity than benign nodules in both blood and tumor.

How the authors handled the data: Construction of a distant-metastasis classifier for papillary thyroid cancer relied on CDR3 differences across clinicopathological groups. MiXCR was used by TCRdb to re-call the PCR reads. These V and J calls derive from TCRdb rather than the authors' analysis. The repertoire includes some 21,000 clones, about 25% of them detected once, and around 3% sits in the top ten. Prior to thyroid surgery, none of the patients had received any treatment. Germline loops: CDR1 GTSNPN, CDR2 SVGIG (reference sequence). Trimming removed 2 bases from V and 5 bases from J, with 7 bases in between. CDR3 length equals 11 residues.

This TCR was recovered from a male donor with papillary thyroid cancer or a benign thyroid nodule (not recorded which). Some clones in this sample may be carry-over from other donors' samples. The rearrangement joins TRBV30 to TRBJ2-7, with D perhaps TRBD2 (5 bases). The sample consisted of blood. The CDR3 DNA reads as TGTGCCTGGAGTAGGGAGAACGAGCAGTACTTC. Translating gives CAWSRENEQYF.